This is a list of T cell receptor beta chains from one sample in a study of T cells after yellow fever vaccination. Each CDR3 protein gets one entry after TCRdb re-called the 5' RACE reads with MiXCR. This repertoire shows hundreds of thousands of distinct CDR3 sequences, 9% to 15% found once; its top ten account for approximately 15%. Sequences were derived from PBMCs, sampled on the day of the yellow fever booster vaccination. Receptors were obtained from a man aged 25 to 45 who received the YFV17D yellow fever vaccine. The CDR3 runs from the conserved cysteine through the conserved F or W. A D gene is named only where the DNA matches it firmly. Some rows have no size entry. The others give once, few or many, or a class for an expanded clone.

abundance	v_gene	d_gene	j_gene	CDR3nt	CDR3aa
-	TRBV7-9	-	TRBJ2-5	TGTGCCAGCAGTCACCCGAGGGGTCCGTCAGGGACCCAGTACTTC	CASSHPRGPSGTQYF
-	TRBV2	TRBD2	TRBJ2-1	TGTGCCAGCAGGGAGGGCTATGGACTAGCGGGCGACAATGAGCAGTTCTTC	CASREGYGLAGDNEQFF
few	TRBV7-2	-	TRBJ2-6	TGTGCCAGCAGCTTAGCTAACTCTGTGCGAGACACCCACTCTGGGGCCAACGTCCTGACTTTC	CASSLANSVRDTHSGANVLTF
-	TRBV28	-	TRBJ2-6	TGTGCCAGCAGTTTGCCGGGACACATCTCTGGGGCCAACGTCCTGACTTTC	CASSLPGHISGANVLTF
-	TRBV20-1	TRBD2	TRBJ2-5	TGCAGTGCTAGATTAGCGGGTCGGCGAGAGACCCAGTACTTC	CSARLAGRRETQYF
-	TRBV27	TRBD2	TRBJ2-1	TGTGCCAGCAGTTTATGGTTAGGTTCTAGCGGGAGAGGGGGGGCCTACAATGAGCAGTTCTTC	CASSLWLGSSGRGGAYNEQFF
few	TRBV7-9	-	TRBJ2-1	TGTGCCCCGGGGGTACCCTACAATGAGCAGTTCTTC	CAPGVPYNEQFF
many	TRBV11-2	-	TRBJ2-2	TGTGCCAGCAGCCCGGCGGGGAACACCGGGGAGCTGTTTTTT	CASSPAGNTGELFF
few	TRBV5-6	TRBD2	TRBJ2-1	TGTGCCAGCAGCTTGGCCAGCGGGAGAAATCCCTACAATGAGCAGTTCTTC	CASSLASGRNPYNEQFF
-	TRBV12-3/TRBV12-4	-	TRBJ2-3	TGTGCCAGCAGGATGACACTACCCACAGATACGCAGTATTTT	CASRMTLPTDTQYF
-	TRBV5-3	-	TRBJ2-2	TGTGCCAGCAGCCGGGAAGGGTTACTGAACACCGGGGAGCTGTTTTTT	CASSREGLLNTGELFF
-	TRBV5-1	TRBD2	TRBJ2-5	TGCGCCAGCAGCTTGGGGTCTAGCGGTCAAGAGACCCAGTACTTC	CASSLGSSGQETQYF
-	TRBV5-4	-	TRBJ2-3	TGTGCCACCCTTCTTGTAGCCACAGATACGCAGTATTTT	CATLLVATDTQYF
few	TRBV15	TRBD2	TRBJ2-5	TGTGCCACCAGCAACAGGGCGGGAGGAGGAGAGACCCAGTACTTC	CATSNRAGGGETQYF
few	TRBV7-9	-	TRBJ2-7	TGTGCCAGCAGCTCCAGGGCTTACTACGAGCAGTACTTC	CASSSRAYYEQYF
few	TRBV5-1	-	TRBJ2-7	TGCGCCAGCCGGGCACAGGGCGAAAACGAGCAGTACTTC	CASRAQGENEQYF
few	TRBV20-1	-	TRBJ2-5	TGCACCGCTGCGGAGGGGCAAGAGACCCAGTACTTC	CTAAEGQETQYF
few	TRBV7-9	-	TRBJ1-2	TGTGCCAGCAGCTCAGGGACGGAGGGCTACACCTTC	CASSSGTEGYTF
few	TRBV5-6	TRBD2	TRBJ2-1	TGTGCCAGCAGCCTGGAGTTACTAGCGGGAGTGGGTGTAAGGGTCCATGAGCAGTTCTTC	CASSLELLAGVGVRVHEQFF
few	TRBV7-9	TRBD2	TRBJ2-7	TGTGCCAGCAGGTCCGCCTCCTCACTAGCGGGAGACGAGCAGTACTTC	CASRSASSLAGDEQYF
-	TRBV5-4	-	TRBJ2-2	TGTGCCAGCAGCCAACAGGGGGAGGGCACCGGGGAGCTGTTTTTT	CASSQQGEGTGELFF
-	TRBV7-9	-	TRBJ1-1	TGTGCCAGCAGCTTAGCGGGGGGCTCGGTCACTGAAGCTTTCTTT	CASSLAGGSVTEAFF
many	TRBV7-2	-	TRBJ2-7	TGTGCCAGCAGCTTAGGGGGGTTAAGCTCCTACGAGCAGTACTTC	CASSLGGLSSYEQYF
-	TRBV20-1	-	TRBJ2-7	TGCAGTGCCATACCTCGGGACTCTCAGGAGCAGTACTTC	CSAIPRDSQEQYF
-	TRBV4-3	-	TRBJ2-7	TGCGCCAGCAGCCAAGGATCCGCCTACGAGCAGTACTTC	CASSQGSAYEQYF
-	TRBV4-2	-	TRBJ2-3	TGTGCCAGCAGCCAAGGGGGTTGGAACTCCAACACAGATACGCAGTATTTT	CASSQGGWNSNTDTQYF
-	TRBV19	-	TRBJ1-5	TGTGCCAGTAGTATTTGGGTCTGGCAGCCCCAGCATTTT	CASSIWVWQPQHF
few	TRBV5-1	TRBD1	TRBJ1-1	TGCGCCAGCAGCTGGGGACAGGGAATGAACACTGAAGCTTTCTTT	CASSWGQGMNTEAFF
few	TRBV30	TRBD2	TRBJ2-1	TGTGCCTTAAAGGCCCTAGCGGGAGTCAGTGAGCAGTTCTTC	CALKALAGVSEQFF
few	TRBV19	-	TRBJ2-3	TGTGCCAGTAGCGCCCTCGGTGTGGAGCAATTTGATACGCAGTATTTT	CASSALGVEQFDTQYF
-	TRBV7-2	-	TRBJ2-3	TGTGCCAGCAGAGGGCCGACTAGTGCAGATACGCAGTATTTT	CASRGPTSADTQYF
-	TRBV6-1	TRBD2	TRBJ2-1	TGTGCCAGCAGCTTCGGACTAGCGGGGAGGAAGGAGCAGTTCTTC	CASSFGLAGRKEQFF
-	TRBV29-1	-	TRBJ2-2	TGCAGCGTTAATATATTCCGGGCAGCTTCGGAGGAGCTGTTTTTT	CSVNIFRAASEELFF
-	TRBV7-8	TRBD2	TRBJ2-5	TGTGCCAGCAGCGCCTGGACTAGCCAAGAGACCCAGTACTTC	CASSAWTSQETQYF
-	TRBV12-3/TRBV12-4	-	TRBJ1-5	TGTGCCAGCAGTCAAAACCCGGATCAGCCCCAGCATTTT	CASSQNPDQPQHF
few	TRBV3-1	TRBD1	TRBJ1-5	TGTGCCAGCAGCCCCGGGACAGGGGCAGGGCAGCCCCAGCATTTT	CASSPGTGAGQPQHF
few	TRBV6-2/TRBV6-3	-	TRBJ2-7	TGTGCCAGCAAAGGCGGGACCTACTACGAGCAGTACTTC	CASKGGTYYEQYF
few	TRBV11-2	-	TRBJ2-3	TGTGCCAGCAGCATTGGACTCGGCACAGATACGCAGTATTTT	CASSIGLGTDTQYF
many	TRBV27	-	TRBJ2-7	TGTGCCAGCAGTCCCGCGACCACCCGCTACGAGCAGTACTTC	CASSPATTRYEQYF
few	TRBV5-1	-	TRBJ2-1	TGCGCCAGCAGCTGGGTTTCTTACAATGAGCAGTTCTTC	CASSWVSYNEQFF
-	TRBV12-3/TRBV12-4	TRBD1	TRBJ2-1	TGTGCCAGCAGTGACCGGGACAGACAGTACAATGAGCAGTTCTTC	CASSDRDRQYNEQFF
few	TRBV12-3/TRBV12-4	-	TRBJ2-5	TGTGCCAGCAGCCGCCCCGGGAGAGCACAAGAGACCCAGTACTTC	CASSRPGRAQETQYF
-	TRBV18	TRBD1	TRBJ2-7	TGTGCCAGCTCACCAGGACTAATTGGCTCGGGGACAGGGTCCTACGAGCAGTACTTC	CASSPGLIGSGTGSYEQYF